This T cell receptor beta chain was sequenced during a study of regulatory T cells in long-lasting Graves disease. Noted time point: newly diagnosed GD, antithyroid drugs for less than 3 months. From PBMCs, RNA was extracted and then used to make the TCR library. Building of the TCR beta libraries involved iRepertoire HTBI primers and Arm-PCR of CDR3 regions. TCRdb fed the multiplex PCR reads into MiXCR, producing one record per CDR3 protein. The table has 500,000 to 700,000 distinct CDR3 sequences, 16% seen once. Another study also made use of these data, one on T cells in Graves' hyperthyroidism and ophthalmopathy. That publication notes: Newly diagnosed hyperthyroidism patients aged 18 to 65 years had disease lasting under 2 months. Using the HTBI primer set, a first-round RT-PCR was run on the TCR CDR3.

The clonotype originates from a woman aged 25 to 39 with Graves disease. The sample consisted of peripheral blood mononuclear cells (PBMCs), taken at new diagnosis, from a patient treated with antithyroid drugs.

The CDR3 is CAISESENEQFF. DNA of the CDR3: TGTGCCATCAGTGAGTCTGAGAATGAGCAGTTCTTC. V and J are TRBV10-3 and TRBJ2-1; no reliable D call. Germline CDR1 ENHRY, CDR2 SYGVKD. With 0 bases removed from V and 7 bases from J, the gap between germline ends came to 4 bases. This CDR3 has 12 amino acids.